This paragraph reports one T cell receptor (beta chain). Its target is unknown. This entry belongs to a study of T cell responses to AZD1222 COVID-19 vaccine. General observations from the study: The reported proportion of spike-specific TCRs targeting unmutated variant regions was nearly half. Sampling that yielded the repertoires occurred only after the peak T cell response. Donors, mostly white British, included more females; clonal diversity was possibly underestimated.

TCRdb's copy holds only in-frame clones and misses some; the assay was immunoSEQ multiplex PCR. The sample contains around 140,000 clones, approximately 88% of which appear only once. Between the trimmed V and J ends, which lost 3 bases and 0 bases, there was a span of 14 bases. Germline V CDR1 and CDR2: MNHNS, SASEGT. This CDR3 is 16 amino acids long. The sequences come from peripheral blood, collected on day 0 of AZD1222 vaccination. The J gene is TRBJ1-1, the V gene TRBV6-1, with D possibly TRBD1 on 6 matching bases. This sequence originates from an adult in good health. The CDR3 reads CASSEWAGAMNTEAFF. The CDR3 DNA reads as TGTGCCAGCAGTGAGTGGGCAGGGGCCATGAACACTGAAGCTTTCTTT.